The entry that follows covers one T cell receptor (beta chain) sequence. The sample comes from a study of CD8+ T cells in alopecia areata. Reverse transcription of extracted RNA yielded cDNA, which provided the sequencing template. Assay: immunoSEQ multiplex PCR; the TCRdb copy retains only in-frame clones and omits some. This sample carries roughly 97,000 clones, around 38% of them seen once, and the ten largest clones take approximately 1.4%. Germline CDR1 reads SNHLY; CDR2 reads FYNNEI. The CDR3 loop spans 18 amino acids. Trimming took 6 bases from V and 1 from J; bases not matched to a gene: 12. Sequencing used CD4+ T cells sorted from blood. The rearrangement joins TRBV2 to TRBJ1-5, with 10 bases aligning to TRBD1. This TCR came from a human donor with alopecia areata. This chain's CDR3 is CASRRDRGRYLSNQPQHF. CDR3 nucleotides: TGTGCCAGCAGGAGAGACAGGGGGCGGTATTTGAGCAATCAGCCCCAGCATTTT.